These 20 T cell receptor beta chains were all obtained from the same sample, sequenced in a study of identical twins (dated by TCRdb to 2016 to 2017). Library prep was done by 5' RACE. TCRdb names Illumina HiSeq 2000 as the instrument used. TCRdb trimmed the raw reads at Q25, called clones with MiXCR and kept productive beta chains. Rows are unified per CDR3 protein, each entry keeping the most common DNA and genes. Within this sample are 500,000 or so distinct CDR3 sequences, with 12% to 15% of them counted one time only. 0.52% of the sample is in the top ten clones. This sample also appeared in a second study, on yellow fever vaccine responses in identical twins.

Material: CD4+ T cells sorted from blood. The receptor set was obtained from a woman aged 18-29 years in good health.

This clonotype was observed a few times. The rearrangement joins TRBV29-1 to TRBJ2-2; tentatively, D is TRBD1 (6 bases). Trimming removed 7 bases from V and 5 bases from J, with 11 bases in between. The germline CDR1 and CDR2 sequences are SQVTM and ANQGSEA. CDR3 size: 12 residues. The CDR3, as DNA: TGCAGCGGGAGCAGGGGTACCGGGGAGCTGTTTTTT. This translates into CSGSRGTGELFF.

This clonotype was detected a few times. The chain has TRBV3-1 and TRBJ2-7; D could derive from TRBD1 or TRBD2 (5 bases each). V was shortened by 8 bases and J by 7 bases, with 18 bases between the two germline ends. This CDR3 spans 13 amino acids. Germline lookup yields CDR1 LGHDT and CDR2 YNNKEL (reference sequence). The CDR3 sequence is CASSSRGQGEQYF. DNA for the CDR3: TGTGCCAGCTCCTCTCGGGGCCAGGGTGAGCAGTACTTC.

This chain links TRBV29-1 with TRBJ2-7; D perhaps matches TRBD1 (7 bases). Per the germline V gene, CDR1 is SQVTM and CDR2 is ANQGSEA. V lost 6 bases and J 1 base, leaving 13 bases between the germline ends. The CDR3 is 13 residues long. The CDR3 here is CSVLTGRSYEQYF. For the CDR3, the DNA is TGCAGCGTCCTGACAGGGAGGTCCTACGAGCAGTACTTC.

This clonotype was seen once. The chain couples TRBV21-1 to TRBJ2-7; whether TRBD1, the table's D call, matches the DNA was not checked. TRBV21-1 is a pseudogene. This CDR3 comprises 14 residues. The CDR3 region has the DNA TGTGCCAGCACAGCAGGGTGTCCCTCCTACGAGCAGTACTTC. It specifies CASTAGCPSYEQYF.

This clonotype was observed a handful of times. The chain uses TRBV7-9 and TRBJ2-1; TRBD2 matches 9 bases. Per the germline V gene, CDR1 is SEHNR and CDR2 is FQNEAQ (reference sequence). The CDR3 has 16 residues. The ends lost 5 bases at V and 2 bases at J; junction bases unmatched: 7. CDR3 loop: CASSPTSGDAYNEQFF. The CDR3 DNA is TGTGCCAGCAGCCCGACTAGCGGAGACGCCTACAATGAGCAGTTCTTC.

The rearrangement links TRBV6-2 or TRBV6-3 to TRBJ2-3; D gene unclear. The V gene's germline CDR1 is MNHEY and CDR2 SVGEGT. CDR3 size: 15 residues. With 5 bases removed from V and 0 bases from J, the gap between germline ends came to 12 bases. CDR3 sequence (DNA): TGTGCCAGCAGTCACGATCTTTATAGCACAGATACGCAGTATTTT. This gives the protein CASSHDLYSTDTQYF.

The rearrangement joins TRBV7-9 to TRBJ2-7; no reliable D call. The CDR3 is 13 amino acids. V gave up 5 bases and J gave up 3 bases, with 11 bases separating them. CDR1 is SEHNR and CDR2 is FQNEAQ in the germline V gene (reference sequence). The CDR3 reads CASSLPIGYEQYF. In DNA, the CDR3 is TGTGCCAGCAGCCTACCGATAGGCTACGAGCAGTACTTC.

In its sample, this clonotype was seen many times. The chain recombines TRBV7-6 with TRBJ2-1, with TRBD2 matching 7 bases. The junction had 6 bases not matched to a gene; V was cut back by 2 bases and J by 5 bases. CDR1 and CDR2 from the germline V gene are SGHVS and FNYEAQ. The CDR3 is 15 amino acids. The CDR3 DNA reads TGTGCCAGCAGCTTACCCCCTCTAGCGGACAATGAGCAGTTCTTC. Residues: CASSLPPLADNEQFF. Full variable domain (rest looked up from reference TRBV7-6 and TRBJ2-1): GAGVSQSPRYKVTKRGQDVALRCDPISGHVSLYWYRQALGQGPEFLTYFNYEAQQDKSGLPNDRFSAERPEGSISTLTIQRTEQRDSAMYRCASSLPPLADNEQFFGPGTRLTVL.

This clonotype occurred a few times. The rearrangement links TRBV29-1 to TRBJ2-6; no clear D gene. The CDR3 covers 14 residues. The germline V and J ends were trimmed by 4 bases and 0 bases, with 7 bases remaining between them. The germline CDR1 and CDR2 sequences are SQVTM and ANQGSEA. The CDR3 DNA follows: TGCAGCGTTGCACAAGGCTCTGGGGCCAACGTCCTGACTTTC. Translation: CSVAQGSGANVLTF. The complete variable domain, with remaining parts taken from reference TRBV29-1 and TRBJ2-6, reads SAVISQKPSRDICQRGTSLTIQCQVDSQVTMMFWYRQQPGQSLTLIATANQGSEATYESGFVIDKFPISRPNLTFSTLTVSNMSPEDSSIYLCSVAQGSGANVLTFGAGSRLTVL.

This clonotype occurred many times. The chain recombines TRBV12-3 or TRBV12-4 with TRBJ2-1; 9 nucleotides line up with TRBD2. The junction had 2 bases not matched to a gene; V was cut back by 3 bases and J by 5 bases. This CDR3 is 14 amino acids long. The CDR3 reads CASSFLAGNNEQFF. The CDR3 coding sequence is TGTGCCAGCAGTTTCCTAGCGGGAAACAATGAGCAGTTCTTC.

Comment on this clonotype: With a much larger clone just one base away, this may be a read error. The CDR3 reads CASSFRTGDGELFF. The CDR3 DNA sequence: TGCGCCAGCAGCTTCCGAACGGGGGACGGGGAGCTGTTTTTT. The chain links TRBV5-1 to TRBJ2-2, with D maybe TRBD2 (6 bases). This CDR3 comprises 14 residues. Germline values: CDR1 SGHRS, CDR2 YFSETQ. V lost 2 bases and J lost 7, with 12 bases in between.

The rearrangement links TRBV11-2 to TRBJ2-7, with a tentative D call TRBD1 (6 bases). The V end was cut by 0 bases, the J end by 6 bases, with 12 bases between. The CDR3 is 14 amino acids. The germline gives CDR1 SGHAT, CDR2 FQNNGV. The CDR3, as DNA: TGTGCCAGCAGCTTAGATCCGCAGGGGAGCGAGCAGTACTTC. Amino acid sequence: CASSLDPQGSEQYF.

This clonotype was detected only a few times. The genes are TRBV29-1 and TRBJ2-7; 7 bases align to TRBD1. CDR1 and CDR2 (germline): SQVTM, ANQGSEA. V was clipped by 7 bases and J by 2 bases; unmatched bases: 11. The CDR3 runs to 14 residues. CDR3 residues: CSAARGRLTYEQYF. The CDR3, as DNA: TGCAGCGCAGCAAGGGGGCGACTAACCTACGAGCAGTACTTC.

The rearrangement uses TRBV6-1 and TRBJ2-7; TRBD2 matches 7 bases. The CDR3 spans 17 residues. Germline CDR1 and CDR2: MNHNS and SASEGT. J lost 3 bases, V lost 7 bases, and 18 bases had no gene match. The CDR3 region has the DNA TGTGCCAGCACCTTGAAAGTCCGCGGGGGATTAGACTACGAGCAGTACTTC. It is translated as CASTLKVRGGLDYEQYF.

Only a few counts were recorded for this clonotype. This chain connects TRBV20-1 to TRBJ2-3, with D tentatively TRBD2 (6 bases). CDR1 DFQATT and CDR2 SNEGSKA come from the germline V gene (reference sequence). CDR3 length: 15 amino acids. V shed 1 base and J shed 2 bases, with 13 bases lying between them. The CDR3 protein is CSARAGEIFTDTQYF. In DNA form, the CDR3 reads TGCAGTGCTAGAGCGGGGGAAATCTTCACAGATACGCAGTATTTT.

The J gene is TRBJ2-3, the V gene TRBV20-1; 12 nucleotides agree with TRBD2. The CDR3 is 15 amino acids. Germline lookup yields CDR1 DFQATT and CDR2 SNEGSKA (reference sequence). With 2 bases clipped from V and 4 bases from J, the junction kept 4 bases outside the gene matches. CDR3 sequence (DNA): TGCAGTGCTAGACCTAGCGGGAGGGCCCCAGATACGCAGTATTTT. This encodes CSARPSGRAPDTQYF.

This clonotype was detected a few times. The genes are TRBV5-1 and TRBJ2-7; 7 bases are shared with TRBD1. J gave up 1 base and V 4 bases, and 5 bases lay outside the gene matches. Germline values: CDR1 SGHRS, CDR2 YFSETQ. There are 14 residues in the CDR3. The CDR3 loop reads CASSRRQGSYEQYF. The CDR3 region has the DNA TGCGCCAGCAGCCGAAGACAGGGTTCCTACGAGCAGTACTTC.

The genes are TRBV14 and TRBJ2-2; D ambiguous. The CDR3 covers 15 residues. V shed 1 base and J shed 1 base, with 7 bases lying between them. Germline CDR1 is SGHDN and CDR2 is FVKESK. CDR3 residues: CASSQVIGNTGELFF. In DNA, the CDR3 is TGTGCCAGCAGCCAAGTCATTGGGAACACCGGGGAGCTGTTTTTT.

The chain has TRBV28 and TRBJ2-1; D remains ambiguous. The CDR3 runs 12 residues. The V end was cut by 3 bases, the J end by 5 bases, with 5 bases between. Germline assignment: CDR1 MDHEN and CDR2 SYDVKM. The CDR3: CASSFENNEQFF. The CDR3 DNA is TGTGCCAGCAGTTTTGAAAACAATGAGCAGTTCTTC.

The chain uses TRBV7-8 and TRBJ2-3, with a tentative D call TRBD1 (5 bases). CDR1 is SGHVS, CDR2 FQNEAQ, per germline. Trimming took 0 bases from V and 1 from J, leaving 11 bases between them. The CDR3 is 16 amino acids. Here the CDR3 reads CASSLAAPGRTDTQYF. Written as DNA, the CDR3 is TGTGCCAGCAGCTTAGCGGCCCCAGGGCGCACAGATACGCAGTATTTT.